This paragraph reports one T cell receptor beta chain. Participants were aged about 18 to 100 years from 20 to 30 US areas. TCRdb keeps only in-frame clones here, not all; method: immunoSEQ multiplex PCR. The table has about 480,000 clones, about 90% seen once. There are 13 residues in the CDR3. V dropped 7 bases and J dropped 0 bases, with 9 bases sitting between them. The data originate from a study of blood T cell repertoires in COVID-19. Study as a whole: Acute-phase and convalescent COVID-19 samples originated in the United States, Italy and Spain.

Sequenced material: PBMCs or T cells enriched from blood (not recorded which). The chain joins TRBV12-3 or TRBV12-4 to TRBJ2-5; D not resolved. The source is a young woman with acute COVID-19. The CDR3 coding sequence is TGTGCCAGCACCCTGTCCCACCAAGAGACCCAGTACTTC. Its protein is CASTLSHQETQYF.